By sample share, the clone carrying this T cell receptor beta chain is medium-sized. The sample originates from a study of early T cells in non-severe SARS-CoV-2 infection. Attachment of unique molecular identifiers was made to individual cDNA molecules. TCRdb recomputed calls from the 5' RACE reads with MiXCR, one row per CDR3 protein. This table holds about 27,000 distinct CDR3 sequences, about 2.7% found once. V shed 0 bases and J shed 4 bases, with 17 bases lying between them. Germline CDR1 is SGHDT and CDR2 is YYEEEE. The CDR3 extends over 16 amino acids. This chain uses TRBV5-6 with TRBJ2-7; D is perhaps TRBD1 (6 bases). The sample comprised whole blood. The clonotype comes from an adult who was a healthcare worker with PCR-confirmed SARS-CoV-2 infection or an uninfected control (not recorded which). The CDR3 DNA reads as TGTGCCAGCAGCTTGGGGGTGACAGGTATGTTGTACGAGCAGTACGTC. This sequence encodes CASSLGVTGMLYEQYV.